This T cell receptor beta chain was captured by sequencing in a study of metastatic and nonmetastatic thyroid tumors. Study-wide context: Repertoires of blood and of tissue (tumor or nodule) from malignant and benign thyroid patients were compared. General observations from the study: Across blood and tumor, TCR beta diversity in malignant thyroid tumors was reportedly significantly higher than in benign nodules.

This CDR3 is 17 amino acids long. V lost 5 bases and J lost 9; bases outside the gene matches: 18. Germline CDR1 SGHTA, CDR2 FQGNSA. Nobody among the patients had been given any treatment before thyroid surgery. This clone came up a few times. Its target is not known. Original analysis: Clinicopathological groups supplied CDR3 differences that were used to build a distant-metastasis classifier for papillary thyroid cancer. TCRdb re-analyzed the PCR reads through MiXCR. The V and J calls follow TCRdb's processing rather than the paper's. The profile shows under 30,000 clones, roughly 4% of them singletons.

Sequencing was performed on blood. J is TRBJ1-5 and V is TRBV7-2; 8 bases match TRBD1. This TCR came from a female donor with papillary thyroid cancer or a benign thyroid nodule (not recorded which). Some clones in this sample may be carry-over from other donors' samples. Written as DNA, the CDR3 is TGTGCCAGCAGCCCCTCGGTCGGGACAGGCCTCAATTGGCCCCAGCATTTT. This gives the protein CASSPSVGTGLNWPQHF.